A single sample is the source of the 21 T cell receptor beta chains below, sequenced in a study of blood T cell repertoires in COVID-19. The data were produced by immunoSEQ multiplex PCR, yet TCRdb's version contains in-frame clones alone and is incomplete. The table has roughly 75,000 clones, roughly 70% seen once; the top ten hold 2.6%. Input material: peripheral blood. These receptors originate from a human donor with acute or convalescent COVID-19. The donor label of this sample is uncertain.

The gene calls are TRBV14 and TRBJ2-7, with 9 bases identical to TRBD1. CDR3 length equals 15 residues. Germline CDR1 reads SGHDN; CDR2 reads FVKESK. J lost 0 bases, V lost 5 bases, and 5 bases had no gene match. CDR3 nucleotide sequence: TGTGCCAGCAGCACCCGACAGGGGGGCTCCTACGAGCAGTACTTC. Its protein product is CASSTRQGGSYEQYF. The full variable domain, in which reference TRBV14 and TRBJ2-7 provide the parts outside the CDR3, is EAGVTQFPSHSVIEKGQTVTLRCDPISGHDNLYWYRRVMGKEIKFLLHFVKESKQDESGMPNNRFLAERTGGTYSTLKVQPAELEDSGVYFCASSTRQGGSYEQYFGPGTRLTVT.

The V gene is TRBV7-9, the J gene TRBJ2-5; the match to TRBD1 covers 9 bases. The trim removed 4 bases at V and 1 base at J, leaving 7 bases unmatched. This CDR3 region has 16 residues. From germline, CDR1 is SEHNR and CDR2 FQNEAQ (reference sequence). CDR3 nucleotide sequence: TGTGCCAGCAGCTCCCTTTGGGGACAGGGCCAAGAGACCCAGTACTTC. Protein: CASSSLWGQGQETQYF. The complete variable domain, with remaining parts taken from reference TRBV7-9 and TRBJ2-5, reads DTGVSQNPRHKITKRGQNVTFRCDPISEHNRLYWYRQTLGQGPEFLTYFQNEAQLEKSRLLSDRFSAERPKGSFSTLEIQRTEQGDSAMYLCASSSLWGQGQETQYFGPGTRLLVL.

This chain links TRBV7-8 with TRBJ2-5, with D tentatively TRBD2 (6 bases). Germline V gives CDR1 SGHVS, CDR2 FQNEAQ. Trimming cost V 1 base and J 4 bases, with 13 bases left between them. The CDR3 sequence is 15 residues long. CDR3 coding DNA: TGTGCCAGCAGCTTAGACTCGGGAGCGGCAGAGACCCAGTACTTC. Translated: CASSLDSGAAETQYF.

Here the CDR3 reads CASSPPRSGYEQYV. The CDR3 DNA is TGTGCCAGCTCACCACCGCGGAGTGGGTACGAGCAGTACGTC. The chain joins TRBV18 to TRBJ2-7; D not resolved. Germline V lookup: CDR1 KGHSH, CDR2 LQKENI. CDR3 size: 14 residues. With 0 bases removed from V and 4 bases from J, the gap between germline ends came to 10 bases.

This clone occurred once. The V gene is TRBV10-3, the J gene TRBJ2-7; weak D call: TRBD2 (6 bases). There are 13 residues in the CDR3. Trimming removed 3 bases from V and 11 bases from J, with 17 bases in between. Germline-derived CDR1 and CDR2 are ENHRY and SYGVKD. In nucleotides, the CDR3 is TGTGCCATCAGTGAAGCGTTGCGGGAAATTGAGTACTTC. It specifies CAISEALREIEYF.

This rearrangement joins TRBV28 to TRBJ2-1, with 12 bases lining up with TRBD2. Per the germline V gene, CDR1 is MDHEN and CDR2 is SYDVKM. The CDR3 covers 16 residues. V lost 6 bases, J lost 8 bases, and 11 bases stayed unmatched. DNA of the CDR3: TGTGCCAGCAGCCTCCCTAGCGGGGGGGCCGGCGATGAGCAGTTCTTC. This translates into CASSLPSGGAGDEQFF.

This clone was seen a single time. In nucleotides, the CDR3 is TGTGCCAGCAGCCCAGGGACAGGTATAGCCAAAAACATTCAGTACTTC. Translation gives CASSPGTGIAKNIQYF. The chain has TRBV11-2 and TRBJ2-4; 8 bases map to TRBD1. The CDR3 length is 16 residues. V was pared by 5 bases and J by 0 bases, with 6 bases of the junction left unmatched. From germline, CDR1 is SGHAT and CDR2 FQNNGV.

The chain has TRBV7-9 and TRBJ2-3; 10 nucleotides agree with TRBD1. The CDR3 consists of 17 residues. Germline CDR1 reads SEHNR; CDR2 reads FQNEAQ (reference sequence). V gave up 1 base and J gave up 4 bases; unmatched junction bases: 8. In DNA, the CDR3 is TGTGCCAGCAGCTTAGTAGCGACAGGGGGCTTGGCAGATACGCAGTATTTT. This sequence encodes CASSLVATGGLADTQYF.

CDR3 nucleotide sequence: TGTGCCAGTAGCGAAACAGGTGAAGCTTTCTTT. It is translated as CASSETGEAFF. The V and J genes are TRBV19 and TRBJ1-1, with D possibly matching TRBD1 (5 bases). Germline loops: CDR1 LNHDA, CDR2 SQIVND (reference sequence). The V end lost 6 bases, the J end lost 7 bases, and 9 bases lay between the germline ends. The CDR3 contains 11 residues.

The chain is built from TRBV18 and TRBJ2-7, with D possibly matching TRBD1 (6 bases). CDR3 length equals 12 residues. V dropped 3 bases and J dropped 5 bases, with 8 bases sitting between them. Germline V gene sequence: CDR1 KGHSH, CDR2 LQKENI. In nucleotides, the CDR3 is TGTGCCAGCTCACCGGGGGCCCACGAGCAGTACTTC. Its protein product is CASSPGAHEQYF.

J is TRBJ2-4 and V is TRBV18, with 7 bases that match TRBD1. Germline V CDR1 and CDR2: KGHSH, LQKENI. The CDR3 has 16 amino acids. With V trimmed by 3 bases and J by 0 bases, 5 bases remained unmatched. The CDR3 coding sequence is TGTGCCAGCTCACCGGGACAGCAAGTAGCCAAAAACATTCAGTACTTC. As protein: CASSPGQQVAKNIQYF.

The J gene is TRBJ1-2, the V gene TRBV5-6; D remains unclear. V lost 4 bases, J lost 2 bases, and 15 bases lay in between. This CDR3 has 15 residues. The germline CDR1 and CDR2 sequences are SGHDT and YYEEEE. The CDR3 here is CASSLGPLGNYGYTF. The CDR3 coding sequence is TGTGCCAGCAGCCTGGGCCCCCTGGGCAACTATGGCTACACCTTC.

The rearrangement uses TRBV3-1 (or the pseudogene TRBV3-2) and TRBJ2-2; TRBD2 matches 7 bases. The CDR3 contains 14 residues. CDR1 and CDR2 from the germline V gene are LGHDT and YNNKEL (reference sequence). V lost 9 bases and J lost 0; bases outside the gene matches: 4. The CDR3 is CASRLAPNTGELFF. The CDR3 nucleotides are TGTGCCAGTCGACTAGCCCCGAACACCGGGGAGCTGTTTTTT.

The chain recombines TRBV12-3 or TRBV12-4 with TRBJ1-2, with D perhaps matching TRBD1 (5 bases). V was cut by 7 bases and J by 7 bases, with 16 bases left in between. CDR3 length: 13 amino acids. The CDR3 DNA is TGTGCCAGCACCCTCGCGGGGACCCCTGGCTACACCTTC. The encoded protein is CASTLAGTPGYTF.

A few counts support this clone. The genes are TRBV10-1 and TRBJ2-2; TRBD1 matches 9 bases. V dropped 3 bases and J dropped 7; count of bases not matched to a gene: 9. Germline V CDR1 and CDR2: WNHNN, SYGVQD (reference sequence). The CDR3 loop spans 16 amino acids. The CDR3 here is CASSDSRTGEDGELFF. The CDR3 DNA reads as TGCGCCAGCAGTGATTCTCGGACAGGGGAGGACGGGGAGCTGTTTTTT.

The rearrangement links TRBV7-6 to TRBJ2-5; D perhaps matches TRBD2 (5 bases). The CDR3 spans 13 residues. CDR1 and CDR2 (germline): SGHVS, FNYEAQ. The V end was cut by 6 bases, the J end by 5 bases, with 13 bases between. DNA of the CDR3: TGTGCCAGCAGTGGCGGGTCCCTTGAGACCCAGTACTTC. It codes for CASSGGSLETQYF.

This clone was observed a handful of times. This chain joins TRBV11-2 and TRBJ1-1; TRBD1 matches at 7 bases. The germline V gene has CDR1 SGHAT and CDR2 FQNNGV. The CDR3 totals 14 residues. V lost 5 bases, J lost 5 bases, and 8 bases stayed unmatched. This chain's CDR3 is CASSQDRVWTEAFF. DNA for the CDR3: TGTGCCAGCAGCCAAGACAGGGTATGGACTGAAGCTTTCTTT.

This clone was seen a handful of times. The chain carries TRBV30 and TRBJ1-2; a possible D gene is TRBD1 (5 bases). Trimming removed 4 bases at V and 5 bases at J, with 11 bases between. Germline assignment: CDR1 GTSNPN and CDR2 SVGIG (reference sequence). The CDR3 sequence is 12 residues long. This chain's CDR3 is CAWNLGAYGYTF. CDR3 DNA sequence: TGTGCCTGGAACCTTGGGGCTTATGGCTACACCTTC.

The chain uses TRBV11-2 and TRBJ2-7; 7 bases are a match to TRBD2. This CDR3 has 14 residues. The V and J ends lost 1 base and 3 bases, in that order; junction bases with no gene match: 3. Germline-derived CDR1 and CDR2 are SGHAT and FQNNGV. The CDR3 DNA reads as TGTGCCAGCAGCTTAGGCGGGAGTCTCTACGAGCAGTACTTC. Translation: CASSLGGSLYEQYF. Full variable domain (rest looked up from reference TRBV11-2 and TRBJ2-7): EAGVAQSPRYKIIEKRQSVAFWCNPISGHATLYWYQQILGQGPKLLIQFQNNGVVDDSQLPKDRFSAERLKGVDSTLKIQPAKLEDSAVYLCASSLGGSLYEQYFGPGTRLTVT.

The chain links TRBV3-1 (or the pseudogene TRBV3-2) to TRBJ2-2; 10 bases match TRBD2. The germline CDR1 and CDR2 sequences are LGHDT and YNNKEL (reference sequence). V trimming: 2 bases; J trimming: 5 bases; junction bases outside the gene matches: 2. The CDR3 consists of 15 residues. Here the CDR3 reads CASSQNSGRTGELFF. For the CDR3, the DNA is TGTGCCAGCAGCCAAAATAGCGGGAGGACCGGGGAGCTGTTTTTT.

This chain joins TRBV27 and TRBJ2-2, with 8 positions matching TRBD1. J gave up 5 bases and V 7 bases, and 9 bases lay outside the gene matches. The CDR3 has 15 residues. Germline V gene lookup returns CDR1 MNHEY and CDR2 SMNVEV (reference sequence). The CDR3 region is CASNTDRAWTGELFF. DNA of the CDR3: TGTGCCAGCAATACGGACAGGGCCTGGACCGGGGAGCTGTTTTTT.